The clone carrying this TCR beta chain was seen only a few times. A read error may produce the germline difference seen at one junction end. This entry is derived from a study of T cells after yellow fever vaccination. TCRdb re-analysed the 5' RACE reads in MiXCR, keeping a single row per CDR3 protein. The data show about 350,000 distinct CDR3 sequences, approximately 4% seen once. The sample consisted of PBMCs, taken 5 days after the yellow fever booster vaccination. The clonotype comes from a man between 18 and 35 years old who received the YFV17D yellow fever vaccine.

The CDR3 reads CSARGSGTDTQYF. CDR3 bases: TGCAGTGCCAGAGGGAGCGGTACAGATACGCAGTATTTT. The V call is TRBV20-1, the J call TRBJ2-3, with D maybe TRBD2 (5 bases). Germline values: CDR1 DFQATT, CDR2 SNEGSKA (reference sequence). The length of the CDR3 is 13 residues.